Included here is one TCR beta chain sequence, with context. The clone's antigen remains unknown. There are no base qualities to consult, and no much larger clone falls within one base. The sample contains more than one DNA sequence encoding this CDR3. The method was the immunoSEQ multiplex PCR assay. In most patients, genomic DNA was isolated using the Qiagen DNeasy Blood and Tissue Kit and sent frozen to Adaptive Biotechnologies for TCR sequencing. For most patients, high-throughput TCR-beta CDR3 sequencing of genomic DNA was performed by Adaptive Biotechnologies. The paper's processing steps were these. TCR sequencing data were retrieved from Adaptive's ImmunoSEQ software for 15 to 20 patients, whereas three other patients were processed with MiXCR and VDJtools. To correct CD4 versus CD8 sorting errors, any sequence found in both subsets at a frequency ratio below 5:1 was removed. Because the origin of CDR3 nucleotide sequences shared between donor and recipient could not be assigned, those sequences were removed. To count as alloreactive, a clone needed at least 2-fold expansion over unstimulated cells and a minimum CFSE-low frequency of 0.002% (template counts) or 0.001% (read counts). A clone was considered mappable if detected in the sequenced pre-transplant spleen, lymph node, or MLR CFSE-low populations of the donor or recipient. Cumulative frequency of alloreactive clones was calculated as a percentage of all sequences weighted by copy number. TCRdb limited this immuneACCESS table to in-frame rearrangements with V and J called. A share of clones is missing; checked studies link under half to unresolved V genes, and the rest is unexplained. The V and J calls and the clone size are those of that table, but D and trimming were determined from the DNA. This sample gives 70,000 to 75,000 clones in total; 70% to 90% of them show up just once. Of the sample, around 2.5% is held by the ten largest clones.

Per the germline V gene, SQVTM is the CDR1 and ANQGSEA is the CDR2. Cut back by 3 bases and 6 bases, the V and J ends lie 3 bases apart. The CDR3 numbers 10 residues from cysteine through phenylalanine. Of the read, only the CDR3 DNA is kept; its 30 bases are in frame from base 1. The data were taken from a study of graft-versus-host responses after intestinal transplantation (dated by TCRdb to the early 2020s). Turning to the overall study: The transplants that recipients received were multivisceral, liver-intestinal, or isolated intestinal. Alloreactive clones were identified by sequencing pre-transplant mixed lymphocyte reaction products and comparing these products with unstimulated pre-transplant donor and recipient T cells. Of the roughly 24 intestinal transplant recipients enrolled in the cohort, one of whom was a retransplant, a few patients without pretransplant specimens were excluded. After intestinal transplantation, graft-versus-host and host-versus-graft alloreactive T cell clones were followed in the graft, circulation and bone marrow using bulk TCR-beta CDR3 sequencing. Every recipient was given anti-thymocyte globulin induction, followed by around three years of maintenance tacrolimus and steroids. Instead of going to the commercial service, samples from a few later patients were sequenced in-house on an Illumina MiSeq and processed with MiXCR. Donor T cell macrochimerism was defined as a peak of at least 4% donor T cells among recipient peripheral blood mononuclear cells.

This specimen's time point label, interpreted: cells obtained before transplantation from donor or recipient. CD3+CD4+ and CD3+CD8+ populations were FACS-sorted from unstimulated pre-transplant donor and recipient cells taken from spleen or lymph nodes. Overall results and qualifications from the work: In the allografts of patients with donor T cell macrochimerism, GvH to HvG T cell clonal ratios were high. The conclusions were limited by the relatively low number and heterogeneity of the intestinal transplant patients. Early after transplant, peak levels of circulating GvH clones were found to be associated with declines in HvG clones. GvH clones turned up in recipient bone marrow, with some appearing earlier in ileal mucosa or blood, a pattern consistent with an intestinal mucosal origin.

Sequenced material: unstimulated CD8+ T cells sorted from spleen or lymph node cells, taken before intestinal transplant. The chain employs TRBV29-1 and TRBJ2-1, with no confident D gene call. This TCR was recovered from a human donor who received an intestinal transplant. The nucleotides read TGCAGCGTTGATCGCAATGAGCAGTTCTTC. Its protein reads: CSVDRNEQFF.